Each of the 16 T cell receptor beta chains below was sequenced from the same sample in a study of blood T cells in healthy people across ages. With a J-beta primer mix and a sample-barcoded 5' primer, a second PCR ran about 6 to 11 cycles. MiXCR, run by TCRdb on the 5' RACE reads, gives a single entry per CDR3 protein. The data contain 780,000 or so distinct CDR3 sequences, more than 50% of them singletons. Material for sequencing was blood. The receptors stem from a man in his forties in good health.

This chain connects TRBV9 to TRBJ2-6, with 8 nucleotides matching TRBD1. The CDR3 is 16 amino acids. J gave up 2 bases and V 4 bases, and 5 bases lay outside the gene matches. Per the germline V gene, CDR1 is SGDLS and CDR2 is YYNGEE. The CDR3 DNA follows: TGTGCCAGCAGCCCCAGGGGGCAGGCTGGGGCCAACGTCCTGACTTTC. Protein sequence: CASSPRGQAGANVLTF. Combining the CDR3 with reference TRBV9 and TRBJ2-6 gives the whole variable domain DSGVTQTPKHLITATGQRVTLRCSPRSGDLSVYWYQQSLDQGLQFLIQYYNGEERAKGNILERFSAQQFPDLHSELNLSSLELGDSALYFCASSPRGQAGANVLTFGAGSRLTVL.

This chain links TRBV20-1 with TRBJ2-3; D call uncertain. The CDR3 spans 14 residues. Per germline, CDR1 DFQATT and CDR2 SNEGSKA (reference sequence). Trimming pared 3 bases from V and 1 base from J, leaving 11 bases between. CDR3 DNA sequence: TGCAGTGCTAGTATGTTCACAGGCACAGATACGCAGTATTTT. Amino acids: CSASMFTGTDTQYF.

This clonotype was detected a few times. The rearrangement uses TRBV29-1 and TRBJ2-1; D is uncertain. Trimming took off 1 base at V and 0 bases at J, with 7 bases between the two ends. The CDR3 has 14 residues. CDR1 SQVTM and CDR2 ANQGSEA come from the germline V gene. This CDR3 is CSVEGASSYNEQFF. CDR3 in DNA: TGCAGCGTTGAAGGCGCAAGCTCCTACAATGAGCAGTTCTTC.

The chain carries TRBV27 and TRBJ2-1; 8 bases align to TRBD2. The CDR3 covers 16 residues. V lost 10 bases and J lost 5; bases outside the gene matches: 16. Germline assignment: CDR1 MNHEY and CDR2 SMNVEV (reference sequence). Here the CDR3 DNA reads TGTGCCACCACTTTGGGGAACGGGGGACTAGACAATGAGCAGTTCTTC. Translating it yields CATTLGNGGLDNEQFF.

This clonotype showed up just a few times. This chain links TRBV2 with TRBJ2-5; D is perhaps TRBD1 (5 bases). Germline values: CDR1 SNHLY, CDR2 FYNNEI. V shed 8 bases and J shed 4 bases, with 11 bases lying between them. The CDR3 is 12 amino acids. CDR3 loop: CASQGGRETQYF. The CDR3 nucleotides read TGTGCCAGCCAGGGTGGCAGAGAGACCCAGTACTTC.

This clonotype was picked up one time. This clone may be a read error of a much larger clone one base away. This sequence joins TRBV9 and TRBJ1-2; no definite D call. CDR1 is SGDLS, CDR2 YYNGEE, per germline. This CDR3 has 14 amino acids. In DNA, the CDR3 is TGTGCCAGCGGCGTAGGAGGGCTCAACTATGGCTACACCTTC. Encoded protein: CASGVGGLNYGYTF.

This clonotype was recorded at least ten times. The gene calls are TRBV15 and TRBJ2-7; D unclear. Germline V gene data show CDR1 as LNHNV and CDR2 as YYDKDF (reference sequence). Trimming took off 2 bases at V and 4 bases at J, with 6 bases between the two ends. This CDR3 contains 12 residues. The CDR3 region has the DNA TGTGCCACCAGCAGACCCGGATACGAGCAGTACTTC. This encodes CATSRPGYEQYF.

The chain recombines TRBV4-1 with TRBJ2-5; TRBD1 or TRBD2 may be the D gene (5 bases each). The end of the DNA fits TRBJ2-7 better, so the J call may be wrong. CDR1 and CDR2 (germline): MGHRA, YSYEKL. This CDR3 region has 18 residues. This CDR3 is CASSQVVLRDPSKIEQYF. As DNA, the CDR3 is TGCGCCAGCAGCCAAGTTGTCTTAAGGGACCCGAGCAAGATCGAGCAGTACTTC.

DNA for the CDR3: TGTGCCAGCAGTTTATCCCGCACCGGGGAGCTGTTTTTT. Protein: CASSLSRTGELFF. The rearrangement uses TRBV12-3 or TRBV12-4 and TRBJ2-2; D unclear. This CDR3 spans 13 amino acids. Trimming cost V 2 bases and J 4 bases, with 5 bases left between them.

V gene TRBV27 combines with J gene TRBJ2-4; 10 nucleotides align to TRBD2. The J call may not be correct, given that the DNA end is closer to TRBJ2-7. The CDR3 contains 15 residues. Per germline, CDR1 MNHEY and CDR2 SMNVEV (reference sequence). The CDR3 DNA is TGTGCCAGCAGTGTTGGGACTAGCGCCTACGACGAGCAGTACTTC. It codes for CASSVGTSAYDEQYF.

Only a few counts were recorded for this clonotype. The CDR3 spells CASSYSSGDPPYEQYF. DNA of the CDR3: TGTGCCAGCAGTTACTCCTCGGGTGATCCACCTTACGAGCAGTACTTC. The rearrangement uses TRBV6-2 or TRBV6-3 and TRBJ2-4; D is unclear. Judging by the DNA end, TRBJ2-7 fits better; the J call may be wrong. CDR3 length equals 16 residues. CDR1 and CDR2 from the germline V gene are MNHEY and SVGEGT.

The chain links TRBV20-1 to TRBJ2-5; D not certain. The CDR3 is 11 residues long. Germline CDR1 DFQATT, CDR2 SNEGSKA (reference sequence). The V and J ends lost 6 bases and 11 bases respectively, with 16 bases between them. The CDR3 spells CSAPGANEQYF. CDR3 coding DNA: TGCAGTGCGCCCGGAGCTAATGAGCAGTACTTC.

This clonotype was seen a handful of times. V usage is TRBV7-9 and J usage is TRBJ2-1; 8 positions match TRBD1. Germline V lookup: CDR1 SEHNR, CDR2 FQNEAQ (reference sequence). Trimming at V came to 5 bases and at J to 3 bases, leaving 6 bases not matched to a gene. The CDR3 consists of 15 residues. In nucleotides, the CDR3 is TGTGCCAGCAGCCTTAGGACAGGGCTCTACAATGAGCAGTTCTTC. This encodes CASSLRTGLYNEQFF.

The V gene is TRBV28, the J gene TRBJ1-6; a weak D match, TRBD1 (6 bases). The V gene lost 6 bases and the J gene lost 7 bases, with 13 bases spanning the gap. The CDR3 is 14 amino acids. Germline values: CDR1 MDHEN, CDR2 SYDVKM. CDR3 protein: CASRWTVTNSPLHF. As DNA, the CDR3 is TGTGCCAGCAGATGGACAGTTACGAATTCACCCCTCCACTTT. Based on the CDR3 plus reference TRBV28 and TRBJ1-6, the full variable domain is DVKVTQSSRYLVKRTGEKVFLECVQDMDHENMFWYRQDPGLGLRLIYFSYDVKMKEKGDIPEGYSVSREKKERFSLILESASTNQTSMYLCASRWTVTNSPLHFGNGTRLTVT.

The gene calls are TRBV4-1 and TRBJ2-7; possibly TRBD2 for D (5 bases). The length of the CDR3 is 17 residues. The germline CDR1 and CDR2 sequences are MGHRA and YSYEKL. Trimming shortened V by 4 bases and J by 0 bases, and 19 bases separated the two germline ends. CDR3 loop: CASSRQLDRLSSYEQYF. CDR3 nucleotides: TGCGCCAGCAGCCGACAACTAGACCGCCTTAGCTCCTACGAGCAGTACTTC.

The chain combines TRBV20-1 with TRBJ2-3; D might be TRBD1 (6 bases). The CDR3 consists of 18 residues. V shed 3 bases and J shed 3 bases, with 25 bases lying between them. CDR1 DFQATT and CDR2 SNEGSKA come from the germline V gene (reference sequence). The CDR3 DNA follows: TGCAGTGCTAGCGGGGCAGGGGCACAGCAAGGCAGAACAGATACGCAGTATTTT. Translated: CSASGAGAQQGRTDTQYF.